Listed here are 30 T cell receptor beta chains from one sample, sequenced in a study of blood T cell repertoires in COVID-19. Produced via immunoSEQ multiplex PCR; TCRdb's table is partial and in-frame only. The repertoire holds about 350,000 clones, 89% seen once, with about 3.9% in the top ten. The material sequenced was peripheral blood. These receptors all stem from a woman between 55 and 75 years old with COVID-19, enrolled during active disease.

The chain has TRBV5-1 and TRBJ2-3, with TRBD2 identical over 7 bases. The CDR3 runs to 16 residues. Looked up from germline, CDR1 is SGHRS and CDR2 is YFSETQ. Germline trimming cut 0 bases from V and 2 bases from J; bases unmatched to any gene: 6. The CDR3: CASSLGLAATTDTQYF. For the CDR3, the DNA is TGCGCCAGCAGCTTGGGGCTAGCGGCCACCACAGATACGCAGTATTTT.

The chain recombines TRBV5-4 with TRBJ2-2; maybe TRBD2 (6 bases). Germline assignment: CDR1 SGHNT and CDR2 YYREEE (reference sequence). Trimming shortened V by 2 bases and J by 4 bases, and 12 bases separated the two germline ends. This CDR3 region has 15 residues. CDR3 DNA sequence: TGTGCCAGCAGCTTCACGGGGGTAGGCACCGGGGAGCTGTTTTTT. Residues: CASSFTGVGTGELFF.

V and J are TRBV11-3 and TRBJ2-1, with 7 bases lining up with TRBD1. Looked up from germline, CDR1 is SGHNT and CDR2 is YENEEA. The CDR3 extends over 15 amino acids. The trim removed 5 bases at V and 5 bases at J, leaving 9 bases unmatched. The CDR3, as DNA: TGTGCCAGCAGCGTCAGACAGGGATCCCACAATGAGCAGTTCTTC. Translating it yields CASSVRQGSHNEQFF.

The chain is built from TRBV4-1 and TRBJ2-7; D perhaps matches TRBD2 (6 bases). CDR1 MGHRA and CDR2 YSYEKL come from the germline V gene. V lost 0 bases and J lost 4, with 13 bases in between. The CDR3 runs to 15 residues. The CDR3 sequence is CASSQEPWGRYEQYF. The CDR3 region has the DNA TGCGCCAGCAGCCAAGAGCCATGGGGGAGGTACGAGCAGTACTTC.

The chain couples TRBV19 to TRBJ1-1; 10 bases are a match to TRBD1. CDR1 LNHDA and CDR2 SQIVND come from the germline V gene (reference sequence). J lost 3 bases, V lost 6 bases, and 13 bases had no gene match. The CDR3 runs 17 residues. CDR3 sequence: CASRGSRQGAGDTEAFF. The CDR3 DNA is TGTGCCAGTAGAGGGTCCCGACAGGGGGCCGGAGACACTGAAGCTTTCTTT.

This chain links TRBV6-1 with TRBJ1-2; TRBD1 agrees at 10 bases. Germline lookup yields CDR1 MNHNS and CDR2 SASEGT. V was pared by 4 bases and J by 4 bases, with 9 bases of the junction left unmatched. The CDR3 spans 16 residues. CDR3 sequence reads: CASSGDRGGLGYGYTF. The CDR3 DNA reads TGTGCCAGCAGTGGGGACAGGGGAGGACTTGGCTATGGCTACACCTTC.

The CDR3 loop is CASSSTVNTEAFF. The CDR3, as DNA: TGTGCCAGCAGCTCTACCGTGAACACTGAAGCTTTCTTT. The chain combines TRBV7-9 with TRBJ1-1; D remains ambiguous. From germline, CDR1 is SEHNR and CDR2 FQNEAQ (reference sequence). This CDR3 comprises 13 residues. The V gene lost 4 bases and the J gene lost 0 bases, with 6 bases spanning the gap.

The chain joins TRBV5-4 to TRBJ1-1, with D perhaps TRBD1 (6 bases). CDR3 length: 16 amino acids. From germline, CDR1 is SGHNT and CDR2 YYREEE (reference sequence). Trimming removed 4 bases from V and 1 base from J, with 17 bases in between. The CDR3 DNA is TGTGCCAGCAGCCTAGCAGGGGTGGCAACGAACACTGAAGCTTTCTTT. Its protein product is CASSLAGVATNTEAFF.

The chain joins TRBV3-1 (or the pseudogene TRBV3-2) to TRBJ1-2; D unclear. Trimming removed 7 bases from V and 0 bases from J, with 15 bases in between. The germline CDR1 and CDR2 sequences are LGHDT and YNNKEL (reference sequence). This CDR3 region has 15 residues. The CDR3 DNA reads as TGTGCCAGCAACCAGAGAAAGGGAGCTAACTATGGCTACACCTTC. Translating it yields CASNQRKGANYGYTF.

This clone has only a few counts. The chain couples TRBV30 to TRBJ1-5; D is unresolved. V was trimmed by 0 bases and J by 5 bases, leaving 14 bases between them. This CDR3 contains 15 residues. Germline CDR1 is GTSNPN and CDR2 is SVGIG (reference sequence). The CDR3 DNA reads TGTGCCTGGAGTGTCGGAGGGCCAGGCTATCAGCCCCAGCATTTT. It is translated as CAWSVGGPGYQPQHF.

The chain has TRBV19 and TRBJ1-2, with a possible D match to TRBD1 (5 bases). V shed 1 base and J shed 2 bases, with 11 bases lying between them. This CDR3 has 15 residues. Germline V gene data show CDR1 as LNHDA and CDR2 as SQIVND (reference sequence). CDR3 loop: CASSIAPTENYGYTF. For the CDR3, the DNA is TGTGCCAGTAGTATAGCACCGACAGAAAACTATGGCTACACCTTC.

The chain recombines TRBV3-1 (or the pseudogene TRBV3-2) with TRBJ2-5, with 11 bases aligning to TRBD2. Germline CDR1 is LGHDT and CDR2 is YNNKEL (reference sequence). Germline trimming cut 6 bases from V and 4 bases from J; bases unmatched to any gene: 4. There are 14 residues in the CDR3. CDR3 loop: CASRLAGGPETQYF. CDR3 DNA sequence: TGTGCCAGCAGATTAGCGGGGGGGCCAGAGACCCAGTACTTC.

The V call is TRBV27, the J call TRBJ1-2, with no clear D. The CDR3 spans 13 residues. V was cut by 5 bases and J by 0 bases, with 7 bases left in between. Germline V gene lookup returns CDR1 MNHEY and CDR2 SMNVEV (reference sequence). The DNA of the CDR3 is TGTGCCAGCAGTCCCCGTGCTAACTATGGCTACACCTTC. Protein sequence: CASSPRANYGYTF.

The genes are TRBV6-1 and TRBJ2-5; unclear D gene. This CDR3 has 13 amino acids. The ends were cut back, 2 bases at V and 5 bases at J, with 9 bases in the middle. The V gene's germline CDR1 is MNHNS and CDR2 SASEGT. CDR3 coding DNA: TGTGCCAGCAGTGAATATCCCGGGGAGACCCAGTACTTC. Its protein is CASSEYPGETQYF.

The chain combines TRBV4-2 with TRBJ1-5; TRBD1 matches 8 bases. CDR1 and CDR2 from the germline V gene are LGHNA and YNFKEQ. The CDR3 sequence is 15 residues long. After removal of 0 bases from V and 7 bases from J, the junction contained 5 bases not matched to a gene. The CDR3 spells CASSQDNRGTQPQHF. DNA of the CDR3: TGTGCCAGCAGCCAAGATAACAGGGGGACGCAGCCCCAGCATTTT.

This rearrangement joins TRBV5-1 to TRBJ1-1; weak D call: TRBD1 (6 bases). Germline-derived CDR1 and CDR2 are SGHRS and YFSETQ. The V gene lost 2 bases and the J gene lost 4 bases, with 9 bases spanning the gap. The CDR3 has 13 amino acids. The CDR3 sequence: CASSFTGTTEAFF. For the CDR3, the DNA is TGCGCCAGCAGCTTTACAGGGACCACTGAAGCTTTCTTT.

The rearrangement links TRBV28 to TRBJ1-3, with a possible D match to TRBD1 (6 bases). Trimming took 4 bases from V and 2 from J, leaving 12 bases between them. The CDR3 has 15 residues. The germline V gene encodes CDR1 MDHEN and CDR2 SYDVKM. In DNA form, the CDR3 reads TGTGCCAGCAGTTATACAGGGAGTACTGGAAACACCATATATTTT. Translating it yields CASSYTGSTGNTIYF.

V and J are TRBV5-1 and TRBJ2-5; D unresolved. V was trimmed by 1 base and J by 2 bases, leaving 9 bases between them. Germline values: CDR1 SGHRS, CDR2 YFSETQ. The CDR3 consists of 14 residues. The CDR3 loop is CASSLRPGQETQYF. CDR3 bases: TGCGCCAGCAGCTTGCGGCCCGGGCAAGAGACCCAGTACTTC.

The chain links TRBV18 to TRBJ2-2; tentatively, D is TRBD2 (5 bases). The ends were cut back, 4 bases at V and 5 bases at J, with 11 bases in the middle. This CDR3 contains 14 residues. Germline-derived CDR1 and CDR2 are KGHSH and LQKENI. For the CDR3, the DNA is TGTGCCAGCTCACGGTCAGAGGGAACCGGGGAGCTGTTTTTT. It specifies CASSRSEGTGELFF.

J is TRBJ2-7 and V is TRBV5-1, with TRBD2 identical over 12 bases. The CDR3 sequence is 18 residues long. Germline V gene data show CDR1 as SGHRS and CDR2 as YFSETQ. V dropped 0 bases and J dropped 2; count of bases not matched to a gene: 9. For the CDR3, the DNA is TGCGCCAGCAGCTTGGGACTAGCGGGGGCCTTAGGAACCTACGAGCAGTACTTC. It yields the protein CASSLGLAGALGTYEQYF.

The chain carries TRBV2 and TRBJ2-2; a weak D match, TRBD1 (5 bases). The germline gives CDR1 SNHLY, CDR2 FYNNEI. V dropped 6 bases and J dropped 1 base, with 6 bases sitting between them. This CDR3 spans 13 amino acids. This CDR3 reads CASRTGNTGELFF. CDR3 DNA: TGTGCCAGCAGAACAGGGAACACCGGGGAGCTGTTTTTT.

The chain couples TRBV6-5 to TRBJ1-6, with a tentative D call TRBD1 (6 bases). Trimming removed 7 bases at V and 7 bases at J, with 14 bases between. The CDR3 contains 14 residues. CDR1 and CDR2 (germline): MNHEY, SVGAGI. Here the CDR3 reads CASTQGLGNSPLHF. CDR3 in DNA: TGTGCCAGCACTCAGGGGTTGGGGAATTCACCCCTCCACTTT.

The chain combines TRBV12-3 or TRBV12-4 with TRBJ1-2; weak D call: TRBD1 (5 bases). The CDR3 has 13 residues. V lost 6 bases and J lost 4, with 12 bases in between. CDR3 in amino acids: CASRGDFIYGYTF. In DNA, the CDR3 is TGTGCCAGCAGGGGGGACTTCATCTATGGCTACACCTTC.

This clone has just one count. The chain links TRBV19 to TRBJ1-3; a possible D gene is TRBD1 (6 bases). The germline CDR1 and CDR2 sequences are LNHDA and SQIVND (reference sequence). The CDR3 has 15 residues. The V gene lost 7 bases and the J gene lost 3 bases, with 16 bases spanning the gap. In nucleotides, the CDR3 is TGTGCCAGTACCGCGCCAAGGGGGAATGGAAACACCATATATTTT. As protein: CASTAPRGNGNTIYF. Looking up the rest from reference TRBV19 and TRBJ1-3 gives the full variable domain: DGGITQSPKYLFRKEGQNVTLSCEQNLNHDAMYWYRQDPGQGLRLIYYSQIVNDFQKGDIAEGYSVSREKKESFPLTVTSAQKNPTAFYLCASTAPRGNGNTIYFGEGSWLTVV.

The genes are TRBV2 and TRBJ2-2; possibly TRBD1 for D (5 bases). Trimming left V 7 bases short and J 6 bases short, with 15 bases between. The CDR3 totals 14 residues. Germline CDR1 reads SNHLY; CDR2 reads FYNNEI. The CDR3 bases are TGTGCCAGCAACCCCAGGGATATAGCCGGGGAGCTGTTTTTT. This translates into CASNPRDIAGELFF.

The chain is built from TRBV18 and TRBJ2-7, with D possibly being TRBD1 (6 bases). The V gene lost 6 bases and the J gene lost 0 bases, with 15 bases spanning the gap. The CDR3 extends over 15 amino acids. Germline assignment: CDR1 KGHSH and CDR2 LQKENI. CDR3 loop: CASSPSDRLSYEQYF. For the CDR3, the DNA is TGTGCCAGCTCGCCGAGCGACAGGCTCTCCTACGAGCAGTACTTC. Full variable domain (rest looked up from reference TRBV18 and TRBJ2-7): NAGVMQNPRHLVRRRGQEARLRCSPMKGHSHVYWYRQLPEEGLKFMVYLQKENIIDESGMPKERFSAEFPKEGPSILRIQQVVRGDSAAYFCASSPSDRLSYEQYFGPGTRLTVT.

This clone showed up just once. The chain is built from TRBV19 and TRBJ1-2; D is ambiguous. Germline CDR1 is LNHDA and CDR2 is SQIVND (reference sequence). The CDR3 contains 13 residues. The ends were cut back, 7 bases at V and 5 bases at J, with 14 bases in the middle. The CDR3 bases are TGTGCCAGTACCACCCGGTTTCCATATGGCTACACCTTC. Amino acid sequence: CASTTRFPYGYTF.

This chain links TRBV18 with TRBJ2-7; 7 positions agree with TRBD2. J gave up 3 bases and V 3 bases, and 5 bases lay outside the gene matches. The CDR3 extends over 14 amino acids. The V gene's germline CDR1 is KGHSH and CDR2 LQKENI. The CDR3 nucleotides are TGTGCCAGCTCACCTCGGGGGGTCAACTACGAGCAGTACTTC. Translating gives CASSPRGVNYEQYF. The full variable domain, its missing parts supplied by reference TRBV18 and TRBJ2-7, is NAGVMQNPRHLVRRRGQEARLRCSPMKGHSHVYWYRQLPEEGLKFMVYLQKENIIDESGMPKERFSAEFPKEGPSILRIQQVVRGDSAAYFCASSPRGVNYEQYFGPGTRLTVT.

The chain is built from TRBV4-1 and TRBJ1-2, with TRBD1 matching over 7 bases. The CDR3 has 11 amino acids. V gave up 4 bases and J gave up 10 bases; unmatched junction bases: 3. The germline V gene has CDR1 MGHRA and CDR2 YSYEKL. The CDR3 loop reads CASSRDSYYTF. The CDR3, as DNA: TGCGCCAGCAGCCGGGACAGCTACTACACCTTC.

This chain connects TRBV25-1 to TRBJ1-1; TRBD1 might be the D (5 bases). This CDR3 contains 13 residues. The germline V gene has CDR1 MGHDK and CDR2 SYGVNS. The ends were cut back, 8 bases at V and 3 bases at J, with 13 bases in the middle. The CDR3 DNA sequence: TGTGCCAGCCTAGGGGTAGGGTACACTGAAGCTTTCTTT. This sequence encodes CASLGVGYTEAFF.